Following are 2 T cell receptor beta chains from one sample sequenced in a study of blood T cell repertoires in COVID-19. Using immunoSEQ multiplex PCR, the repertoire was profiled, and TCRdb retains in-frame clones only, with some absent. This sample has approximately 250,000 clones, with about 88% found just once. Sequencing was done on a sample of peripheral blood. The origin of the receptors is a man between 18 and 35 years old with active or convalescent COVID-19.

J is TRBJ1-2 and V is TRBV5-1, with TRBD1 matching 8 bases. The CDR3 covers 14 residues. V was clipped by 0 bases and J by 8 bases; unmatched bases: 6. In germline, CDR1 is SGHRS, CDR2 YFSETQ. The CDR3, as DNA: TGCGCCAGCAGCTTGGAAGGCAGGGGGCGAGGCTACACCTTC. Translated, it gives CASSLEGRGRGYTF.

The V and J genes are TRBV5-1 and TRBJ1-6; a weak D match, TRBD1 (6 bases). The CDR3 runs to 14 residues. The V end was cut by 2 bases, the J end by 10 bases, with 13 bases between. From germline, CDR1 is SGHRS and CDR2 YFSETQ. CDR3 region: CASSLVGAGSPLHF. CDR3 nucleotide sequence: TGCGCCAGCAGCTTAGTGGGGGCCGGGTCACCCCTCCACTTT.